The 8 T cell receptor beta chains listed next were all sequenced from one sample in a study of blood T cell repertoires in COVID-19. Clones were sequenced by immunoSEQ multiplex PCR, and TCRdb holds only the in-frame ones, with some missing. The table has under 250,000 clones, around 81% seen once. The sequencing sample was made of peripheral blood. All receptors derive from a woman between 65 and 79 years old with acute or convalescent COVID-19.

The V call is TRBV12-3 or TRBV12-4, the J call TRBJ2-5; 8 bases are a match to TRBD1. This CDR3 spans 13 amino acids. The ends lost 11 bases at V and 3 bases at J; junction bases unmatched: 8. The CDR3 is CACLGQEKETQYF. CDR3 nucleotides: TGTGCCTGCCTGGGACAGGAAAAAGAGACCCAGTACTTC.

This rearrangement joins TRBV6-5 to TRBJ2-7; possibly TRBD1 for D (5 bases). The germline V gene has CDR1 MNHEY and CDR2 SVGAGI. The CDR3 covers 12 residues. V was pared by 8 bases and J by 3 bases, with 11 bases between. The DNA of the CDR3 is TGTGCCAGCCAGGGTACCCACTACGAGCAGTACTTC. Protein product: CASQGTHYEQYF.

This clone appeared once. The chain recombines TRBV6-2 or TRBV6-3 with TRBJ1-4; D is undetermined. Trimming removed 4 bases from V and 7 bases from J, with 16 bases in between. The germline CDR1 and CDR2 sequences are MNHEY and SVGEGT. There are 15 residues in the CDR3. DNA for the CDR3: TGTGCCAGCAGTTCCCGGACTCCCTGGGGTGAAAAACTGTTTTTT. Its protein is CASSSRTPWGEKLFF.

This chain connects TRBV3-1 (or the pseudogene TRBV3-2) to TRBJ2-7, with 8 bases that match TRBD2. Germline V lookup: CDR1 LGHDT, CDR2 YNNKEL (reference sequence). The CDR3 runs to 15 residues. V dropped 0 bases and J dropped 4; count of bases not matched to a gene: 5. CDR3 protein: CASSQDRLAGYEQYF. CDR3 coding DNA: TGTGCCAGCAGCCAAGATCGCCTAGCGGGTTACGAGCAGTACTTC.

The chain joins TRBV27 to TRBJ2-3; D gene uncertain. Germline V lookup: CDR1 MNHEY, CDR2 SMNVEV (reference sequence). The V end was cut by 4 bases, the J end by 5 bases, with 13 bases between. The CDR3 totals 14 residues. CDR3 nucleotides: TGTGCCAGCAGTTCCAGTACTATCGGAGATACGCAGTATTTT. Encoded protein: CASSSSTIGDTQYF.

Worth noting for this clone: This sample also contains other DNA sequences that code for the same CDR3. The genes are TRBV18 and TRBJ2-3; 8 positions match TRBD1. The CDR3 loop spans 15 amino acids. The junction had 3 bases not matched to a gene; V was cut back by 2 bases and J by 2 bases. Germline V CDR1 and CDR2: KGHSH, LQKENI. CDR3 coding DNA: TGTGCCAGCTCACCAGGGACAGGAGACACAGATACGCAGTATTTT. Protein sequence: CASSPGTGDTDTQYF.

This sequence joins TRBV19 and TRBJ2-5; 7 bases are shared with TRBD1. V gave up 5 bases and J gave up 7 bases; unmatched junction bases: 10. CDR1 is LNHDA and CDR2 is SQIVND in the germline V gene (reference sequence). The CDR3 extends over 14 amino acids. CDR3 coding DNA: TGTGCCAGTAGTGCCGAGACAGGGTATGGGACCCAGTACTTC. This translates into CASSAETGYGTQYF.

The chain uses TRBV24-1 and TRBJ2-1; TRBD2 aligns across 9 bases. This CDR3 contains 15 residues. V was pared by 5 bases and J by 0 bases, with 1 base of the junction left unmatched. From germline, CDR1 is KGHDR and CDR2 SFDVKD. CDR3 sequence reads: CATSGTSDSYNEQFF. The CDR3 region has the DNA TGTGCCACCAGTGGGACTAGCGACTCCTACAATGAGCAGTTCTTC.